This entry describes one TCR beta chain. Its antigen remains unidentified. This PCR relied on a set of 60 Vbeta primers and 13 Jbeta primers. Assay: immunoSEQ multiplex PCR; the TCRdb copy retains only in-frame clones and omits some. The repertoire table contains 100,000 to 150,000 clones. The sample is drawn from a study of cytomegalovirus exposure and HLA in healthy donors. Sampled while nominally healthy, donors likely had unrecorded immune exposures. Study-level points and caveats: The authors later found HLA-associated TCR beta chains more clonally expanded than equally common others. TRBV6-2, TRBV6-3 and some other V segments were unresolvable in 87-base-pair reads. Most likely, a cluster of highly shared sequence variants arose as a sequencing artifact.

In germline, CDR1 is KGHSH, CDR2 LQKENI. Between the trimmed V and J ends, which lost 2 bases and 0 bases, there was a span of 8 bases. This CDR3 has 15 residues. Sequencing was done on a sample of PBMCs. The J gene is TRBJ2-1, the V gene TRBV18; no firm D call. The clonotype comes from a man in his forties in good health and CMV-seronegative. This CDR3 reads CASSPSPSSYNEQFF. The CDR3 nucleotides read TGTGCCAGCTCACCATCTCCGAGCTCCTACAATGAGCAGTTCTTC.